The source of this T cell receptor (beta chain) is a study of blood T cell repertoires in COVID-19. About the research overall: There were acute and convalescent COVID-19 samples, and they came from the United States, Italy and Spain.

The germline V gene encodes CDR1 LGHNA and CDR2 YSLEER. This CDR3 has 17 residues. The J segment lost 3 bases and the V segment lost 1 base, leaving 11 bases of the junction unmatched. As processed by the authors: Amplification of reference gene primers was used by the study to estimate nucleated cell counts. The protocol was immunoSEQ multiplex PCR, while the TCRdb copy is restricted to in-frame clones and leaves out a portion. V and J calls and clone size come straight from that table; D and trimming were deduced from the DNA. This sample has some 90,000 clones, with around four fifths found just once.

Sequencing was carried out using peripheral blood. The sequence derives from a human donor in a cohort sampled during active COVID-19. This chain joins TRBV4-3 and TRBJ1-1; 7 bases fit TRBD1. CDR3 sequence: CASSQGRSTGSDTEAFF. The CDR3 region has the DNA TGCGCCAGCAGCCAAGGTCGGTCGACAGGGTCGGACACTGAAGCTTTCTTT.